The rows below give T cell receptor beta chains drawn from one sample of a study of T cells in Graves' hyperthyroidism and ophthalmopathy. TCRdb used MiXCR to reprocess the multiplex PCR reads, holding one entry per CDR3 protein. The sample holds more than 500,000 distinct CDR3 sequences; 15% to 20% are singletons and the top ten take approximately 30%. Sequencing used blood. The receptor source for this set is a woman in her 30s with Graves' ophthalmopathy. Both conserved end residues are part of each CDR3. Each record gives: clone size, D gene, J gene, V gene, CDR3 DNA, CDR3 protein. D genes are given only for firm matches. A row's size may be missing; if present it is once, few, many or a size class.

>-|TRBD1|TRBJ2-7|TRBV19
TGTGCCAGTAGTACCCCCCGGGACAGGGGCAACGAGCAGTACTTC
CASSTPRDRGNEQYF
>many|TRBD1|TRBJ1-1|TRBV7-2
TGTGCCAGCAGCACGCCGGGACAGGATCCTATTGAAGCTTTCTTT
CASSTPGQDPIEAFF
>-|TRBD2|TRBJ2-7|TRBV7-2
TGTGCCAGCAGCTCACAAGTAGGACTAGCGGGTTCCTACGAGCAGTACTTC
CASSSQVGLAGSYEQYF
>-|-|TRBJ1-5|TRBV6-2/TRBV6-3
TGTGCCAGCAGTTACTCGGGCCTTTATAATCAGCCCCAGCATTTT
CASSYSGLYNQPQHF
>-|TRBD1|TRBJ1-1|TRBV14
TGTGCCAGCAGTCGTTTCCGGGACAGGGGGATAGCTTTCTTT
CASSRFRDRGIAFF
>-|TRBD2|TRBJ2-1|TRBV7-2
TGTGCCAGCAGAGTAGCGGGAGGGCCCAATGAGCAGTTCTTC
CASRVAGGPNEQFF
>-|-|TRBJ2-5|TRBV3-1
TGTGCCAGCAGCCATCAACAAATGAGGACCCAGTACTTC
CASSHQQMRTQYF
>-|-|TRBJ2-5|TRBV6-1
TGTGCCAGCAGCCCCTTTGGACGGGGACAAGAGACCCAGTACTTC
CASSPFGRGQETQYF
>many|-|TRBJ2-7|TRBV6-1
TGTGCCAGCAGTGGGCCCCGGGGTCCCTACGAGCAGTACTTC
CASSGPRGPYEQYF
>-|-|TRBJ2-1|TRBV5-1
TGCGCCAGCAGCTTGCGGGGCAAGGGAGCGACATTTTCAAGCTCCTACAATGAGCAGTTCTTC
CASSLRGKGATFSSSYNEQFF
>many|-|TRBJ2-7|TRBV15
TGTGCCACCAGCAGAGATCGGGGGTTCGAGCAGTACTTC
CATSRDRGFEQYF
>many|-|TRBJ2-1|TRBV7-2
TGTGCCAGCAGCTTATACTCCTACAATGAGCAGTTCTTC
CASSLYSYNEQFF
>few|-|TRBJ2-6|TRBV25-1
TGTGCCAGCAGTGACGGGGCTAGTTACTCTGGGGCCAACGTCCTGACTTTC
CASSDGASYSGANVLTF
>few|-|TRBJ1-1|TRBV18
TGTGCCAGCTCATCATCATCGGCAGGGGACACTGAAGCTTTCTTT
CASSSSSAGDTEAFF
>many|TRBD1|TRBJ1-1|TRBV28
TGTGCCAGCAGCCTAGGACAGGGGGCCTTACGCACTGAAGCTTTCTTT
CASSLGQGALRTEAFF
>many|TRBD2|TRBJ2-1|TRBV7-2
TGTGCCAGCAGCCCCAGGGGAGCGGGAGTCGCCCGCCGAGACAATGAGCAGTTCTTC
CASSPRGAGVARRDNEQFF
>many|-|TRBJ2-5|TRBV14
TGTGCCAGCAGCCAAGAAGGGCTGTACCAAGAGACCCAGTACTTC
CASSQEGLYQETQYF
>-|-|TRBJ2-2|TRBV28
TGTGCCAGCAGTTCCAGACTAGCCGGGGAGCTGTTTTTT
CASSSRLAGELFF
>few|-|TRBJ2-3|TRBV11-3
TGTGCCAGCAGCTCCGGGAGAGGGGCAGATACGCAGTATTTT
CASSSGRGADTQYF
>few|-|TRBJ2-1|TRBV12-3/TRBV12-4
TGTGCCAGCAGTTTACCCGCCGACAATGAGCAGTTCTTC
CASSLPADNEQFF
>few|TRBD1|TRBJ2-7|TRBV20-1
TGCAGTGCTAGCAGAGACAGGGCGTCCTACGAGCAGTACTTC
CSASRDRASYEQYF
>many|-|TRBJ1-1|TRBV6-1
TGTGCCAGCAGTGAAGAGATCAATTGGACCGGAGGCGACACTGAAGCTTTCTTT
CASSEEINWTGGDTEAFF
>few|TRBD1|TRBJ1-5|TRBV7-9
TGTGCCAGCAGCCCGGACAGGGTGGCTGAGCCCCAGCATTTT
CASSPDRVAEPQHF
>-|TRBD2|TRBJ2-1|TRBV6-9
TGTGCCAGCAGTTATTACCGAGCGGGAGAGGGACATGAGCAGTTCTTC
CASSYYRAGEGHEQFF
>many|-|TRBJ2-1|TRBV7-6
TGTGCCAGCAGCTTTGGGGGCGGGAATGAGCAGTTCTTC
CASSFGGGNEQFF
>many|TRBD2|TRBJ2-3|TRBV5-1
TGCGCCAGCAGCTTCGGGACTAGCGGGAGATCAGTGGCAGATACGCAGTATTTT
CASSFGTSGRSVADTQYF
>few|TRBD1|TRBJ2-1|TRBV6-1
TGTGCCAGCAGTGAAGGGGGGACAGGGTATGAGCAGTTCTTC
CASSEGGTGYEQFF
>few|TRBD2|TRBJ2-5|TRBV29-1
TGCAGCGTTGAAGATACGGGGGGACAAGAGACCCAGTACTTC
CSVEDTGGQETQYF
>many|-|TRBJ2-2|TRBV11-2
TGTGCCAGCAGCTTAGAGCCCGGGAACACCGGGGAGCTGTTTTTT
CASSLEPGNTGELFF
>many|-|TRBJ2-1|TRBV6-2/TRBV6-3
TGTGCCAGCAGCTCGGATTACAATGAGCAGTTCTTC
CASSSDYNEQFF
>few|-|TRBJ2-7|TRBV30
TGTGCCTGGACAGGGGGGGCCTACGAGCAGTACTTC
CAWTGGAYEQYF
>-|-|TRBJ2-7|TRBV6-2/TRBV6-3
TGTGCCAGCAGTGACAGGCACTACGAGCAGTACTTC
CASSDRHYEQYF
>many|-|TRBJ1-2|TRBV20-1
TGCAGTGCTAGAGAGGATCTGGGCTATGGCTACACCTTC
CSAREDLGYGYTF
>-|TRBD2|TRBJ2-2|TRBV6-1
TGTGCCAGCAGTACCCGGACTAGCGGGAGCCCGCGGGACACCGGGGAGCTGTTTTTT
CASSTRTSGSPRDTGELFF
>-|-|TRBJ2-6|TRBV7-2
TGTGCCAGCAGCACGCAGGGGGCCAACGTCCTGACTTTC
CASSTQGANVLTF
>many|-|TRBJ1-1|TRBV6-1
TGTGCCAGCAATTACGGCCCGAACACTGAAGCTTTCTTT
CASNYGPNTEAFF
>many|-|TRBJ1-5|TRBV12-3/TRBV12-4
TGTGCCAGCAAACCTAAGGGGGGTCGTCAGCCCCAGCATTTT
CASKPKGGRQPQHF
>many|TRBD2|TRBJ2-1|TRBV29-1
TGCAGCGCAACGAGGGGGAACGGGAGGGCCTTTGGCAATGAGCAGTTCTTC
CSATRGNGRAFGNEQFF
>-|-|TRBJ2-1|TRBV20-1
TGCAGTGCTAGAGATATCGCGGGAAGCTCCTACAATGAGCAGTTCTTC
CSARDIAGSSYNEQFF
>-|-|TRBJ2-3|TRBV10-3
TGTGCCATCAGTGACGGGATAGCAGGGGATACGCAGTATTTT
CAISDGIAGDTQYF
>many|-|TRBJ2-5|TRBV27
TGTGCCAGCAGTTTACTCGGGAGTGTTGGAGAGACCCAGTACTTC
CASSLLGSVGETQYF
>few|-|TRBJ2-7|TRBV9
TGTGCCAGCAGCGTAGGGCTAGTGGAGTACGAGCAGTACTTC
CASSVGLVEYEQYF
>few|-|TRBJ1-6|TRBV5-1
TGCGCCAGCAGCTACGAGGGTAGCTCCTATAATTCACCCCTCCACTTT
CASSYEGSSYNSPLHF
>many|-|TRBJ2-7|TRBV18
TGTGCCAGCTCACCCCGACAGGCCTTTTACGAGCAGTACTTC
CASSPRQAFYEQYF
>few|TRBD2|TRBJ2-1|TRBV6-2/TRBV6-3
TGTGCCAGCAGTTCCCCGGGGCTAGCGGGAGAGCAGTTCTTC
CASSSPGLAGEQFF
>many|-|TRBJ1-1|TRBV20-1
TGCAGTGCGACCGGGACCCACCTGAACACTGAAGCTTTCTTT
CSATGTHLNTEAFF
>-|-|TRBJ2-1|TRBV20-1
TGCAGTGCTAGACACATTCATGAGCAGTTCTTC
CSARHIHEQFF
>-|-|TRBJ1-4|TRBV7-2
TGTGCCAGCAGTTGGACAGTCGCAACTAATGAAAAACTGTTTTTT
CASSWTVATNEKLFF
>many|TRBD2|TRBJ2-7|TRBV5-1
TGCGCCAGCAGCTTGCTTACTAGCGGAGGGACCTACGAGCAGTACTTC
CASSLLTSGGTYEQYF
>few|-|TRBJ1-6|TRBV28
TGTGCCAGCAGCACGCGTCCAAATTCACCCCTCCACTTT
CASSTRPNSPLHF
>few|TRBD2|TRBJ2-5|TRBV3-1
TGTGCCAGCGAGCTAGCGGGAGGCCCTCTATTGTACTTC
CASELAGGPLLYF
>-|TRBD2|TRBJ2-1|TRBV7-2
TGTGCCAGCAAAACTCCGGGACTAGCGAACAATGAGCAGTTCTTC
CASKTPGLANNEQFF
>many|TRBD2|TRBJ2-1|TRBV3-1
TGTGCCAGCAGCCAGCCTACCGGGACTAGCTTTGACAATGAGCAGTTCTTC
CASSQPTGTSFDNEQFF
>many|TRBD1|TRBJ2-7|TRBV7-6
TGTGCCAGCAGCCCGATTGCTCCGGGACAGGGTATCTACGAGCAGTACTTC
CASSPIAPGQGIYEQYF